Each of the 4 T cell receptor beta chains below was sequenced from the same sample in a study of beta chain features in type 1 diabetes. Of the isolated RNA, all was reverse transcribed, and so the sequenced material was expressed TCRB transcripts. Data came from immunoSEQ multiplex PCR; TCRdb stores just in-frame clones and leaves some out. The table records around 290,000 clones, around 7.8% of them present only once. Sequencing input: central memory CD4+ T cells from blood. The origin of the receptors is a woman aged 18-35 years in good health.

This clone has more than one count but fewer than ten. The V and J genes are TRBV19 and TRBJ2-2; 13 positions match TRBD2. Germline V CDR1 and CDR2: LNHDA, SQIVND (reference sequence). The CDR3 contains 18 residues. J gave up 5 bases and V 5 bases, and 11 bases lay outside the gene matches. CDR3 sequence (DNA): TGTGCCAGTAGTCCGTACCGAACTAGCGGGAGGGCGACCGGGGAGCTGTTTTTT. This translates into CASSPYRTSGRATGELFF.

V is TRBV5-6 and J is TRBJ2-7; D not resolved. V was cut by 2 bases and J by 6 bases, with 9 bases left in between. There are 12 residues in the CDR3. Germline-derived CDR1 and CDR2 are SGHDT and YYEEEE. The CDR3 spells CASSFPLGEQYF. For the CDR3, the DNA is TGTGCCAGCAGCTTTCCGCTAGGCGAGCAGTACTTC.

J is TRBJ2-3 and V is TRBV2, with a possible D match to TRBD1 (6 bases). Between the trimmed V and J ends, which lost 4 bases and 2 bases, there was a span of 10 bases. The CDR3 contains 14 residues. Germline values: CDR1 SNHLY, CDR2 FYNNEI. The CDR3 nucleotides are TGTGCCAGCAGTGTTCAGGGGCCCACAGATACGCAGTATTTT. Translated: CASSVQGPTDTQYF.

This clone has more than one count but fewer than ten. The genes are TRBV2 and TRBJ2-4; no clear D gene. The V end was cut by 11 bases, the J end by 0 bases, with 11 bases between. The CDR3 has 13 residues. Germline loops: CDR1 SNHLY, CDR2 FYNNEI. CDR3: CAQLGLAKNIQYF. In DNA, the CDR3 is TGTGCCCAATTGGGTCTAGCCAAAAACATTCAGTACTTC.